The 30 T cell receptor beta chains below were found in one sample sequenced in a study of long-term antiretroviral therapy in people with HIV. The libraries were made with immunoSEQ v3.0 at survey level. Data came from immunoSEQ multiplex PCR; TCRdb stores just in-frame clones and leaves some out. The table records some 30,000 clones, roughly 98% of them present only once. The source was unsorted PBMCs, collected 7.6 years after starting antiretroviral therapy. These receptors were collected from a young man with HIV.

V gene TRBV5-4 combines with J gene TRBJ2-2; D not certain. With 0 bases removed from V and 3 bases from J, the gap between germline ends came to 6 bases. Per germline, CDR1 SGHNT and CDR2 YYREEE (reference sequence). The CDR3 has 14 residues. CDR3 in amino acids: CASSLERDTGELFF. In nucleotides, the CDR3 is TGTGCCAGCAGCTTGGAAAGAGACACCGGGGAGCTGTTTTTT.

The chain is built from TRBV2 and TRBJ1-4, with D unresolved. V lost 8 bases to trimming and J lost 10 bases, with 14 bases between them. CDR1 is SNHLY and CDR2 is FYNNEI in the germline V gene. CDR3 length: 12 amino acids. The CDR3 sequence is CASGLISGKLFF. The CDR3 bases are TGTGCCAGCGGGCTCATATCCGGAAAACTGTTTTTT.

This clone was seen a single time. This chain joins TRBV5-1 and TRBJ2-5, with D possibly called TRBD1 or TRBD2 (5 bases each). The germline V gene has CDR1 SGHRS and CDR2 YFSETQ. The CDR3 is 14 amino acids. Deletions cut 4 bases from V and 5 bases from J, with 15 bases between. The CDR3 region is CASSLGPSLETQYF. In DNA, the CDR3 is TGCGCCAGCAGCCTGGGGCCTAGCCTCGAGACCCAGTACTTC.

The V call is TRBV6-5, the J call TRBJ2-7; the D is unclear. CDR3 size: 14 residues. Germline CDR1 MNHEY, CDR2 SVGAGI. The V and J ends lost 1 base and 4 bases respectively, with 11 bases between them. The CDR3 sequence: CASSYYGGSYEQYF. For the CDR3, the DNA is TGTGCCAGCAGTTACTACGGCGGCTCGTACGAGCAGTACTTC.

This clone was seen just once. The CDR3 coding sequence is TGTGCCAGCAGCTTATTGAGGACAGGGCAATCGTCCGCTGAAGCTTTCTTT. Protein sequence: CASSLLRTGQSSAEAFF. The chain uses TRBV5-6 and TRBJ1-1, with 8 bases lining up with TRBD1. Germline CDR1 SGHDT, CDR2 YYEEEE. The CDR3 has 17 amino acids. The V gene end was trimmed by 2 bases and the J gene end by 6 bases; junction bases not matched to a gene: 15.

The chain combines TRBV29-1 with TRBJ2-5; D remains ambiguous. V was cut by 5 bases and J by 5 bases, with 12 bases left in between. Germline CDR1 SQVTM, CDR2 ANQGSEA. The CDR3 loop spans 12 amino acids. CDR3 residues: CSVLLGKETQYF. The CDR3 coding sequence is TGCAGCGTTCTCCTCGGAAAGGAGACCCAGTACTTC. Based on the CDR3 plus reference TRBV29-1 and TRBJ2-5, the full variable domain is SAVISQKPSRDICQRGTSLTIQCQVDSQVTMMFWYRQQPGQSLTLIATANQGSEATYESGFVIDKFPISRPNLTFSTLTVSNMSPEDSSIYLCSVLLGKETQYFGPGTRLLVL.

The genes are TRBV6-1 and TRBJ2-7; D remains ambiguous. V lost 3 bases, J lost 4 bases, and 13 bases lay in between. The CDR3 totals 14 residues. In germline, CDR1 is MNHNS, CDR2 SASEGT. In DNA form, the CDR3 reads TGTGCCAGCAGTGAGGTGAACAGTGCATACGAGCAGTACTTC. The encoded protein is CASSEVNSAYEQYF.

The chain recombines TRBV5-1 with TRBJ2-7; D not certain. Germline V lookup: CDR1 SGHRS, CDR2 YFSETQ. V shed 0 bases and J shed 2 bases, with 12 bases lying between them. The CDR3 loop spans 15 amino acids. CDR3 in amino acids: CASSLGGRPAYEQYF. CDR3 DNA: TGCGCCAGCAGCTTGGGTGGCAGGCCGGCCTACGAGCAGTACTTC.

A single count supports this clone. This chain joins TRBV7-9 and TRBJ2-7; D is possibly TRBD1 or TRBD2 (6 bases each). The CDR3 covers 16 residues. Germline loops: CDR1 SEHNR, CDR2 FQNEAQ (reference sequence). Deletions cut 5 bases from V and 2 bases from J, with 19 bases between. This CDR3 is CASSQEGGTKTYEQYF. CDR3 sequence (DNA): TGTGCCAGCAGCCAGGAAGGGGGGACAAAGACCTACGAGCAGTACTTC.

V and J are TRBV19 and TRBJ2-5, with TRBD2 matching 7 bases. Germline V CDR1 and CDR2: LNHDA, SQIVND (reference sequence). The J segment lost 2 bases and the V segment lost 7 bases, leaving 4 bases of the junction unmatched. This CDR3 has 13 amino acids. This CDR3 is CASNDGRQETQYF. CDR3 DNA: TGTGCCAGTAACGACGGGAGGCAAGAGACCCAGTACTTC.

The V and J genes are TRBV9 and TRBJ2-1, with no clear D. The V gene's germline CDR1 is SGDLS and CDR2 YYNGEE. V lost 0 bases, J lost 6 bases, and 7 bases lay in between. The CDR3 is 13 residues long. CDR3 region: CASSVGSFNEQFF. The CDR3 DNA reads TGTGCCAGCAGCGTAGGGAGTTTCAATGAGCAGTTCTTC.

The CDR3 loop reads CASSVGDEQYF. CDR3 nucleotide sequence: TGTGCCAGCAGCGTAGGAGATGAGCAGTACTTC. The rearrangement joins TRBV9 to TRBJ2-7; no clear D gene. CDR3 size: 11 residues. Germline V gene data show CDR1 as SGDLS and CDR2 as YYNGEE. Trimming took 0 bases from V and 7 from J, leaving 5 bases between them. The full variable domain, with the rest looked up from reference TRBV9 and TRBJ2-7, is DSGVTQTPKHLITATGQRVTLRCSPRSGDLSVYWYQQSLDQGLQFLIQYYNGEERAKGNILERFSAQQFPDLHSELNLSSLELGDSALYFCASSVGDEQYFGPGTRLTVT.

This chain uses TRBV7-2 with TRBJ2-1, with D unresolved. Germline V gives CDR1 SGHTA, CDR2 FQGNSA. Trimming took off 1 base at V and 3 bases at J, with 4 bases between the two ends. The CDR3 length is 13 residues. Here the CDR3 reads CASSLGLYNEQFF. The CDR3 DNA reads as TGTGCCAGCAGCTTAGGTCTCTACAATGAGCAGTTCTTC.

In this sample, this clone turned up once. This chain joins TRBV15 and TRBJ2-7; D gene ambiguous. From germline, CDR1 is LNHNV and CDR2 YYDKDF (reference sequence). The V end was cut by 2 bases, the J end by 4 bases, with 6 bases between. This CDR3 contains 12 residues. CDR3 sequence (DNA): TGTGCCACCAGCAGATCCTGGTACGAGCAGTACTTC. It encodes CATSRSWYEQYF.

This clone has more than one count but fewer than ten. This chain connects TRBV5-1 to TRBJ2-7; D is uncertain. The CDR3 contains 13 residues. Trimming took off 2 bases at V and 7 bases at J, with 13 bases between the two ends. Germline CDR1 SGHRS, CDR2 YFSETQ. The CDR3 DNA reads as TGCGCCAGCAGCTTTGCCCCCGGTGAGGAGCAGTACTTC. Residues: CASSFAPGEEQYF.

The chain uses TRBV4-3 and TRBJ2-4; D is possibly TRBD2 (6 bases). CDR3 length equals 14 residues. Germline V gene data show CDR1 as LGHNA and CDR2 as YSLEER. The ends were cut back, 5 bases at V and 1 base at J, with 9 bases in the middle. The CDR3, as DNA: TGCGCCAGCAGCATCGCGGGGGCCAAAAACATTCAGTACTTC. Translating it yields CASSIAGAKNIQYF.

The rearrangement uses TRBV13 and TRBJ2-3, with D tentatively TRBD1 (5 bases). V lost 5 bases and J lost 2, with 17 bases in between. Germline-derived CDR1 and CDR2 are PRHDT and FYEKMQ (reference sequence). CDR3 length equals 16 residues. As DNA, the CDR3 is TGTGCCAGCAGCCCAGGGCCGGACAAGAACACAGATACGCAGTATTTT. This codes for CASSPGPDKNTDTQYF.

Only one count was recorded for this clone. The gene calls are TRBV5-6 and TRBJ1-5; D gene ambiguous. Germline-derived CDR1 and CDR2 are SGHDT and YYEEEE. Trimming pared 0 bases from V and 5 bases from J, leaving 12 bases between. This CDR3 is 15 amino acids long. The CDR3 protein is CASSLVGSGHQPQHF. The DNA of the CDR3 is TGTGCCAGCAGCTTGGTTGGGAGTGGCCATCAGCCCCAGCATTTT.

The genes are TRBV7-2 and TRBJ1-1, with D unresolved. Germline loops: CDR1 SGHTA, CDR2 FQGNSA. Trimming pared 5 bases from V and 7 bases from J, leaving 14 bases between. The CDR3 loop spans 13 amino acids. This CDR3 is CASSPGPMIEAFF. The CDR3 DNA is TGTGCCAGCAGCCCAGGACCGATGATTGAAGCTTTCTTT.

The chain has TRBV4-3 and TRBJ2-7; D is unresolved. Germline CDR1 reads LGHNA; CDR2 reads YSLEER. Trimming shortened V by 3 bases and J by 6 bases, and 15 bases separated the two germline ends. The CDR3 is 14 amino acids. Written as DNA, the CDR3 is TGCGCCAGCAGCCACGGCCCAGCATCCGCCGAGCAGTACTTC. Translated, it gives CASSHGPASAEQYF.

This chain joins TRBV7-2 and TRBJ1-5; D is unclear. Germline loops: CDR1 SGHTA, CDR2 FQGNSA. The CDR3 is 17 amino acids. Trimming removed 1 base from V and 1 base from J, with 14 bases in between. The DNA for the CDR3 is TGTGCCAGCAGCTTAGTTCACGACGTGTGGAGCAATCAGCCCCAGCATTTT. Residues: CASSLVHDVWSNQPQHF.

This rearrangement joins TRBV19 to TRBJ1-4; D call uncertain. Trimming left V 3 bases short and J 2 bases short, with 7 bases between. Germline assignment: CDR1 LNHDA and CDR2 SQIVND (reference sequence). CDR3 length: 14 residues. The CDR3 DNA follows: TGTGCCAGTAGTATGAAGTCGACTAATGAAAAACTGTTTTTT. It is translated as CASSMKSTNEKLFF.

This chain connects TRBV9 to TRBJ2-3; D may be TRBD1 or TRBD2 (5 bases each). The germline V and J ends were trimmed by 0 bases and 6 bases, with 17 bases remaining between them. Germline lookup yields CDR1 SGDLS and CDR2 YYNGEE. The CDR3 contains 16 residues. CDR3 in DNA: TGTGCCAGCAGCGTAGCCCTACAGGAAGGGGACGATACGCAGTATTTT. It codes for CASSVALQEGDDTQYF. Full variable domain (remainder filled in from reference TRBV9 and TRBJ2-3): DSGVTQTPKHLITATGQRVTLRCSPRSGDLSVYWYQQSLDQGLQFLIQYYNGEERAKGNILERFSAQQFPDLHSELNLSSLELGDSALYFCASSVALQEGDDTQYFGPGTRLTVL.

This chain's CDR3 is CATVRDGNEKLFF. CDR3 bases: TGTGCCACCGTCAGGGATGGGAATGAAAAACTGTTTTTT. This chain joins TRBV6-1 and TRBJ1-4, with D possibly being TRBD1 (5 bases). Germline assignment: CDR1 MNHNS and CDR2 SASEGT. CDR3 length: 13 residues. V lost 10 bases, J lost 5 bases, and 14 bases lay in between.

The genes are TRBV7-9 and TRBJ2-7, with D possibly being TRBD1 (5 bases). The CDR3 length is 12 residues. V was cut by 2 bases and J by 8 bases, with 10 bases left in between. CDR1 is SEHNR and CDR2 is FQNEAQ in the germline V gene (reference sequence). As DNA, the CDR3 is TGTGCCAGCAGCTTAAGGGGTATGCAGCAGTACTTC. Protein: CASSLRGMQQYF.

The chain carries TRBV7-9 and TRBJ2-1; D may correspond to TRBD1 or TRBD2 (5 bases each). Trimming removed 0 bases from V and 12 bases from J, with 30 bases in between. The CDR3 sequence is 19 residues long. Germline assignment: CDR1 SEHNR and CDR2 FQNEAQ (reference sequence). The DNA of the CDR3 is TGTGCCAGCAGCTTAGCGCTCCTAAGGGGAGCTAATAGGGTTAGTCTGCAGTTCTTC. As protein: CASSLALLRGANRVSLQFF.

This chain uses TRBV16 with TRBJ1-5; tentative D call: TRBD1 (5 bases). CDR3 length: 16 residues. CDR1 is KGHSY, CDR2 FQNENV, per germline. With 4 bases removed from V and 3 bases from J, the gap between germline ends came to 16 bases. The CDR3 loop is CASSPARQNHNQPQHF. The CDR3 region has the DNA TGTGCCAGCAGCCCAGCGAGACAGAACCACAATCAGCCCCAGCATTTT.

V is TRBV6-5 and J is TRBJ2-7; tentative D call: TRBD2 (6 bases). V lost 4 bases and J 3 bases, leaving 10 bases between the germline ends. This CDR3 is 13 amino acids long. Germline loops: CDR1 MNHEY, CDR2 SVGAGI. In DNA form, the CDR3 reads TGTGCCAGCAGTTCCCTGACTAGCTACGAGCAGTACTTC. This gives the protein CASSSLTSYEQYF.

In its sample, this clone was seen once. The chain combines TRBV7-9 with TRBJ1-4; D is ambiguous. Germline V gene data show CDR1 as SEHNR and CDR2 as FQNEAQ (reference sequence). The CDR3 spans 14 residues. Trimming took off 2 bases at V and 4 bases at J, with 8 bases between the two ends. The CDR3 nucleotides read TGTGCCAGCAGCTTAAAAACTGGTAATGAAAAACTGTTTTTT. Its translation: CASSLKTGNEKLFF.

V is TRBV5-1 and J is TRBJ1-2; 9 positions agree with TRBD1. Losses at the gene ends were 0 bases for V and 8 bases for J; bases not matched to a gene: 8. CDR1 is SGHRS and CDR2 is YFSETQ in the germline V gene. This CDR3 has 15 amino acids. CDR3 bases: TGCGCCAGCAGCTTGGGGGCTGGACAGGGGTCGGGCTACACCTTC. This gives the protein CASSLGAGQGSGYTF.